What follows are 7 T cell receptor beta chains derived from one specimen sequenced in a study of cytomegalovirus exposure and HLA in healthy donors. In the PCR, 60 Vbeta and 13 Jbeta primers were used. Clones were read by immunoSEQ multiplex PCR, and TCRdb kept only the in-frame ones, dropping some. This table holds about 140,000 clones, roughly four fifths found once. Material: PBMCs. The receptors originated from a woman aged 55-69 years in good health and CMV-seropositive.

This chain links TRBV5-8 with TRBJ2-3; 16 nucleotides align to TRBD2. CDR1 and CDR2 (germline): SGHTS, YDEGEE. The CDR3 runs to 16 residues. V was clipped by 4 bases and J by 4 bases; unmatched bases: 3. The CDR3 protein is CASSPGTSGRADTQYF. Written as DNA, the CDR3 is TGTGCCAGCAGCCCAGGGACTAGCGGGAGGGCAGATACGCAGTATTTT.

The rearrangement links TRBV7-9 to TRBJ1-2, with 7 nucleotides matching TRBD1. Germline V gene data show CDR1 as SEHNR and CDR2 as FQNEAQ (reference sequence). The V segment lost 5 bases and the J segment 3 bases; nucleotides outside the gene matches: 3. This CDR3 spans 13 amino acids. The CDR3 loop reads CASSTGTDYGYTF. For the CDR3, the DNA is TGTGCCAGCAGCACCGGGACAGACTATGGCTACACCTTC.

This clone has a single count. V is TRBV5-1 and J is TRBJ2-4; 16 bases map to TRBD2. CDR1 and CDR2 from the germline V gene are SGHRS and YFSETQ. The J segment lost 16 bases and the V segment lost 4 bases, leaving 8 bases of the junction unmatched. CDR3 size: 14 residues. Here the CDR3 DNA reads TGCGCCAGCAGCACGGGACTAGCGGGAGGGGAGTGCTACTTC. Its protein is CASSTGLAGGECYF.

The chain is built from TRBV30 and TRBJ1-5; weak D call: TRBD1 (5 bases). Trimming stripped 2 bases from V and 9 bases from J, with 14 bases between. This CDR3 is 13 amino acids long. CDR1 and CDR2 (germline): GTSNPN, SVGIG (reference sequence). CDR3 sequence: CAWSKRVRGPQHF. The CDR3 region has the DNA TGTGCCTGGAGTAAACGGGTTAGGGGGCCCCAGCATTTT.

The V and J genes are TRBV6-5 and TRBJ2-1, with D maybe TRBD2 (7 bases). Germline CDR1 MNHEY, CDR2 SVGAGI. This CDR3 is 15 amino acids long. Trimming stripped 7 bases from V and 1 base from J, with 14 bases between. The DNA of the CDR3 is TGTGCCAGCAAGCTAGGGGGAGGGTCCTACAATGAGCAGTTCTTC. Translation gives CASKLGGGSYNEQFF.

Only a few counts were recorded for this clone. The V gene is TRBV30, the J gene TRBJ1-5, with 7 bases matching TRBD1. The CDR3 is 14 residues long. V trimming: 4 bases; J trimming: 0 bases; junction bases outside the gene matches: 3. CDR1 GTSNPN and CDR2 SVGIG come from the germline V gene (reference sequence). CDR3 sequence: CAWTTGDSNQPQHF. The CDR3 coding sequence is TGTGCCTGGACTACAGGGGATAGCAATCAGCCCCAGCATTTT. The full variable domain, with the rest looked up from reference TRBV30 and TRBJ1-5, is SQTIHQWPATLVQPVGSPLSLECTVEGTSNPNLYWYRQAAGRGLQLLFYSVGIGQISSEVPQNLSASRPQDRQFILSSKKLLLSDSGFYLCAWTTGDSNQPQHFGDGTRLSIL.

The chain is built from TRBV7-2 and TRBJ2-5, with a weak D call TRBD1 (5 bases). The J call may be mistaken, given a closer DNA end match to TRBJ2-7. Germline CDR1 SGHTA, CDR2 FQGNSA. The CDR3 spans 15 residues. DNA of the CDR3: TGTGCCAGCAGACCAGGACACGCTTTAATCGGCGAGCAGTACTTC. Its translation is CASRPGHALIGEQYF.